This T cell receptor beta chain was recorded in a study of blood T cell dynamics during melanoma immunotherapy. For the study at large: First-line therapy was either pembrolizumab or nivolumab with ipilimumab for metastatic melanoma.

A fixed DNA input of 350 ng was used per bulk PBMC sample. The assay was immunoSEQ multiplex PCR, and TCRdb's table has in-frame clones only and misses some. The sample records 8,000 to 11,000 clones, roughly nine tenths being singletons. This CDR3 has 14 residues. The germline CDR1 and CDR2 sequences are SGHVS and FQNEAQ. The trim removed 5 bases at V and 2 bases at J, leaving 5 bases unmatched. As regards this clone: Its antigen is as yet unknown.

The study, taken as a whole, reports: Disease-control patients' PBMC repertoires became either more clonal or more diverse at W3.

Time point described: week 3, after first cycle of checkpoint inhibitor. Response was assessed by RECIST 1.1 at 12 weeks, except a couple of rapid progressors. The sample was blood, taken from a patient treated with checkpoint blockade. The gene calls are TRBV7-8 and TRBJ2-7, with 8 bases matching TRBD1. The sequence was obtained from a human donor with melanoma. This chain's CDR3 is CASSPGQGAYEQYF. CDR3 sequence (DNA): TGTGCCAGCAGCCCAGGACAGGGCGCCTACGAGCAGTACTTC.